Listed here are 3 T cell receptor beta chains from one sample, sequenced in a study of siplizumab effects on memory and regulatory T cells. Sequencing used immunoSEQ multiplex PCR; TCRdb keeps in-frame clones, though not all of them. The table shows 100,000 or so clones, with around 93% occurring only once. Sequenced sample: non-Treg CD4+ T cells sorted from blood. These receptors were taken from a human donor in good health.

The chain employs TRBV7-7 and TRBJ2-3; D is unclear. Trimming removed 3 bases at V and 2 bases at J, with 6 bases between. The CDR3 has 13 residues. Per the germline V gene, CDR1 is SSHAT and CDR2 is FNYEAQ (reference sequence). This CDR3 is CASSFENTDTQYF. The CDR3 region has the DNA TGTGCCAGCAGCTTCGAGAACACAGATACGCAGTATTTT.

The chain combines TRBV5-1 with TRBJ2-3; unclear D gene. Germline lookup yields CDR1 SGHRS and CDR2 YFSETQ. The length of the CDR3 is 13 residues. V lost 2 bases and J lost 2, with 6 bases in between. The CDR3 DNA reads TGCGCCAGCAGCTTAGTTGTCACAGATACGCAGTATTTT. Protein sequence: CASSLVVTDTQYF.

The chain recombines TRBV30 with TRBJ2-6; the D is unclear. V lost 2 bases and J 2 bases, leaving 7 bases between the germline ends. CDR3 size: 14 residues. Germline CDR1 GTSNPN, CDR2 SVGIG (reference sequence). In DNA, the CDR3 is TGTGCCTGGAGTATCCTTACTGGGGCCAACGTCCTGACTTTC. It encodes CAWSILTGANVLTF. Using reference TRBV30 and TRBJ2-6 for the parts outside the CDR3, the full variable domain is SQTIHQWPATLVQPVGSPLSLECTVEGTSNPNLYWYRQAAGRGLQLLFYSVGIGQISSEVPQNLSASRPQDRQFILSSKKLLLSDSGFYLCAWSILTGANVLTFGAGSRLTVL.